This T cell receptor (beta chain) was identified during a study of early T cells in non-severe SARS-CoV-2 infection. Study background: Sequenced bulk RNA came from whole blood that was unsorted, and chains were unpaired.

Unique molecular identifiers were attached to individual cDNA molecules. MiXCR, run by TCRdb on the 5' RACE reads, gives a single entry per CDR3 protein. Of about 48,000 distinct CDR3 sequences listed, more than 6.5% are singletons. Germline V CDR1 and CDR2: LNHNV, YYDKDF (reference sequence). Trimming removed 1 base from V and 5 bases from J, with 14 bases in between. The CDR3 has 15 amino acids. With respect to this clonotype: The antigen remains undetermined.

General study points: The study's VDJdb matching favored anti-spike CD8 responses and missed private and CD4 specificities.

V and J are TRBV15 and TRBJ1-1; tentatively, D is TRBD1 (6 bases). Specimen: whole blood. This clonotype was obtained from an adult who was a healthcare worker with PCR-confirmed SARS-CoV-2 infection or an uninfected control (not recorded which). The CDR3 nucleotides are TGTGCCACCAGCAGAGGTCTGGGGGCCAAAACTGAAGCTTTCTTT. This translates into CATSRGLGAKTEAFF. Full variable domain (remainder filled in from reference TRBV15 and TRBJ1-1): DAMVIQNPRYQVTQFGKPVTLSCSQTLNHNVMYWYQQKSSQAPKLLFHYYDKDFNNEADTPDNFQSRRPNTSFCFLDIRSPGLGDTAMYLCATSRGLGAKTEAFFGQGTRLTVV.